Below, one T cell receptor beta chain is given with its context. The data were produced by immunoSEQ multiplex PCR, yet TCRdb's version contains in-frame clones alone and is incomplete. The profile shows tens of thousands of clones, just under 90% of them singletons. The data derive from a study of technical replicates of blood from several donors. CDR1 and CDR2 from the germline V gene are SGHAT and FQDESV (reference sequence). Trimming at V came to 4 bases and at J to 0 bases, leaving 5 bases not matched to a gene. The CDR3 length is 16 residues. The J gene is TRBJ2-1, the V gene TRBV11-1, with 8 positions matching TRBD1. Material: PBMCs. The sequence came from a human donor in good health. Some clones in this sample may be carry-over from other donors' samples. CDR3 sequence: CASSSQGAGSYNEQFF. The DNA for the CDR3 is TGTGCCAGCAGCTCGCAGGGGGCAGGCTCCTACAATGAGCAGTTCTTC.